This T cell receptor (beta chain) was documented in a study of CD8+CD57+ T cells in acquired aplastic anemia. Study-level information: The average for DNA from sorted CD4+ and CD8+ cells was roughly 3 ug.

Genomic DNA templated the TCR beta VDJ and CDR3 profiling. From the reads, TCRdb called clonotypes with MiXCR, one entry per CDR3 protein. Of about 180,000 distinct CDR3 sequences in the sample, 40% to 50% were seen once. As for this clonotype: The final CDR3 position lacks the conserved phenylalanine or tryptophan, pointing to a likely read error.

This CDR3 spans 15 amino acids. V lost 5 bases and J 6 bases, leaving 17 bases between the germline ends. From germline, CDR1 is SGHVS and CDR2 FQNEAQ. The receptor's source is a human donor in good health. This chain uses TRBV7-8 with TRBJ2-1, with TRBD1 as a possible D gene (6 bases). The specimen sequenced was sorted CD4+, CD8+, or CD8+CD57+ T cells (not recorded which) from PBMCs. The CDR3: CASSLQGRRGNEQFS. The CDR3 DNA sequence: TGTGCCAGCAGCCTGCAGGGGCGACGGGGCAATGAGCAGTTCTCT.